This is a list of T cell receptor beta chains from one sample in a study of T cells in Graves' hyperthyroidism and ophthalmopathy. A single record per CDR3 protein comes from TCRdb applying MiXCR to the multiplex PCR reads. The sample gives hundreds of thousands of distinct CDR3 sequences, approximately 15% of which show up once; around 3.5% is in the top ten. Sequencing was carried out using blood. All receptors derive from a woman in her thirties or forties with Graves' ophthalmopathy. Both conserved end residues are part of each CDR3. The order of the fields is clone size, J gene, V gene, D gene, CDR3 protein, CDR3 DNA. D genes are given only for firm matches. The size of a clone is reported for some rows only, either as once, few or many, or as a class for expanded clones.

>.|TRBJ2-3|TRBV7-9|.
CASSGAGPRPDTQYF
TGTGCCAGCAGCGGGGCGGGACCGCGCCCAGATACGCAGTATTTT
>many|TRBJ2-7|TRBV11-2|.
CASSPNLQENYYEQYF
TGTGCCAGCAGTCCGAATTTACAGGAAAATTACTACGAGCAGTACTTC
>.|TRBJ1-2|TRBV30|TRBD1
CAWTRTGVRNFRGYTF
TGTGCCTGGACTAGGACAGGGGTCCGTAATTTTCGGGGCTACACCTTC
>few|TRBJ2-7|TRBV4-1|TRBD1
CASSRSGQNSYEQYF
TGCGCCAGCAGCCGATCGGGACAGAACTCCTACGAGCAGTACTTC
>.|TRBJ2-5|TRBV7-9|.
CASSLIGTQETQYF
TGTGCCAGCAGCTTAATAGGTACCCAAGAGACCCAGTACTTC
>many|TRBJ2-2|TRBV30|.
CAWRSGGGELFF
TGTGCCTGGAGGTCAGGCGGCGGGGAGCTGTTTTTT
>.|TRBJ2-1|TRBV5-6|.
CAGEGYNEQFF
TGTGCCGGCGAGGGTTACAATGAGCAGTTCTTC
>.|TRBJ1-5|TRBV2|.
CASSADNFRSNQPQHF
TGTGCCAGCAGTGCCGACAACTTTAGAAGCAATCAGCCCCAGCATTTT
>few|TRBJ2-7|TRBV7-9|.
CASSLGRGDEQYF
TGTGCCAGCAGCTTAGGAAGAGGGGACGAGCAGTACTTC
>many|TRBJ2-3|TRBV2|TRBD2
CASRPGLAGTTDTQYF
TGTGCCAGCAGACCCGGACTAGCGGGAACCACAGATACGCAGTATTTT
>many|TRBJ2-7|TRBV5-1|TRBD2
CASSFGLADYEQYF
TGCGCCAGCAGCTTCGGACTAGCGGACTACGAGCAGTACTTC
>.|TRBJ2-6|TRBV29-1|TRBD1
CSVQGQGASGANVLTF
TGCAGCGTCCAAGGACAGGGGGCCTCTGGGGCCAACGTCCTGACTTTC
>many|TRBJ2-1|TRBV11-3|TRBD2
CASSLGPTSGYNEQFF
TGTGCCAGCAGCTTAGGTCCGACTAGCGGTTACAATGAGCAGTTCTTC
>few|TRBJ2-1|TRBV6-1|.
CASTRGTYNEQFF
TGTGCCAGCACTAGAGGGACCTACAATGAGCAGTTCTTC
>once|TRBJ2-3|TRBV19|TRBD1
CASSLGQGATYTQYF
TGTGCCAGTAGTCTGGGACAGGGGGCAACCTATACGCAGTATTTT